These 29 T cell receptor beta chains originate from one sample sequenced in a study of blood T cell repertoires in COVID-19 (dated by TCRdb to 2020 to 2021). Library prep was done by the immunoSEQ multiplex PCR assay. Entries here come from immuneACCESS through TCRdb and include only in-frame sequences with V and J called. Some clones fail to appear in such tables; in the studies checked, an unresolved V gene covers under half of the shortfall, and the cause of the remainder is unknown. For this sample there are around 70,000 clones; 65% to 85% appear just once. Of the sample, roughly 5% is held by the ten largest clones. Sequenced: peripheral blood. All receptors derive from a woman at least 80 years old with active or convalescent COVID-19.

The rearrangement joins TRBV30 to TRBJ1-2; TRBD1 matches at 8 bases. There are 15 residues in the CDR3. The V gene end was trimmed by 2 bases and the J gene end by 4 bases; junction bases not matched to a gene: 9. The germline V gene encodes CDR1 GTSNPN and CDR2 SVGIG (reference sequence). This CDR3 reads CAWSSGPGTGYGYTF. DNA of the CDR3: TGTGCCTGGAGTTCTGGTCCCGGGACAGGCTATGGCTACACCTTC.

This sequence joins TRBV25-1 and TRBJ1-2; 8 bases match TRBD1. CDR1 MGHDK and CDR2 SYGVNS come from the germline V gene. V lost 1 base, J lost 7 bases, and 11 bases stayed unmatched. This CDR3 is 16 amino acids long. CDR3 region: CASSESQTDRARGYTF. In DNA form, the CDR3 reads TGTGCCAGCAGTGAATCCCAAACGGACAGGGCTCGTGGCTACACCTTC.

This clone occurred a few times. The chain links TRBV28 to TRBJ2-3; possibly TRBD2 for D (5 bases). Trimming took off 4 bases at V and 3 bases at J, with 17 bases between the two ends. Looked up from germline, CDR1 is MDHEN and CDR2 is SYDVKM. This CDR3 spans 16 amino acids. CDR3 bases: TGTGCCAGCAGTTCCCCGCGGGCCCGTCTGACAGATACGCAGTATTTT. This codes for CASSSPRARLTDTQYF.

J is TRBJ2-5 and V is TRBV11-2, with 7 nucleotides matching TRBD2. This CDR3 is built from 15 residues. Germline-derived CDR1 and CDR2 are SGHAT and FQNNGV. The J segment lost 5 bases and the V segment lost 0 bases, leaving 6 bases of the junction unmatched. The DNA of the CDR3 is TGTGCCAGCAGCTTAGAGGGGACGCGGGAGGAGACCCAGTACTTC. Protein: CASSLEGTREETQYF.

A few counts support this clone. The chain employs TRBV4-1 and TRBJ2-3, with D perhaps matching TRBD2 (6 bases). Looked up from germline, CDR1 is MGHRA and CDR2 is YSYEKL. Trimming removed 0 bases from V and 1 base from J, with 11 bases in between. The CDR3 extends over 16 amino acids. The CDR3 protein is CASSQDEAGRTDTQYF. CDR3 bases: TGCGCCAGCAGCCAAGATGAGGCGGGACGCACAGATACGCAGTATTTT.

The chain has TRBV6-2 or TRBV6-3 and TRBJ1-5, with D possibly being TRBD1 (6 bases). CDR1 and CDR2 from the germline V gene are MNHEY and SVGEGT. The CDR3 has 15 amino acids. The V end was cut by 0 bases, the J end by 5 bases, with 11 bases between. The chain's CDR3 is CASSYSSRGHQPQHF. CDR3 DNA sequence: TGTGCCAGCAGTTACTCGAGCAGGGGTCATCAGCCCCAGCATTTT.

This chain connects TRBV6-5 to TRBJ1-1; 12 bases line up with TRBD1. Germline CDR1 reads MNHEY; CDR2 reads SVGAGI. Unmatched junction bases numbered 6, after V lost 2 bases and J lost 8 bases. The CDR3 length is 15 residues. CDR3 nucleotides: TGTGCCAGCAGTTACGGGGACAGGGGGCAGTTGGAAGCTTTCTTT. As protein: CASSYGDRGQLEAFF.

The chain joins TRBV4-1 to TRBJ1-1; maybe TRBD1 (5 bases). In germline, CDR1 is MGHRA, CDR2 YSYEKL. V lost 4 bases to trimming and J lost 1 base, with 19 bases between them. This CDR3 comprises 17 residues. CDR3 sequence: CASSLSLGAGGNTEAFF. DNA for the CDR3: TGCGCCAGCAGCCTGTCTCTCGGGGCGGGGGGGAACACTGAAGCTTTCTTT.

This chain connects TRBV3-1 (or the pseudogene TRBV3-2) to TRBJ2-1, with D perhaps matching TRBD1 (6 bases). The CDR3 runs to 13 residues. V was cut by 4 bases and J by 6 bases, with 10 bases left in between. CDR1 and CDR2 (germline): LGHDT, YNNKEL (reference sequence). The chain's CDR3 is CASSLTGSNEQFF. In DNA, the CDR3 is TGTGCCAGCAGCCTCACAGGGAGCAATGAGCAGTTCTTC.

This chain joins TRBV4-1 and TRBJ1-5; TRBD1 matches at 7 bases. The CDR3 runs to 15 residues. Germline CDR1 MGHRA, CDR2 YSYEKL. V lost 0 bases and J lost 3; bases outside the gene matches: 2. The CDR3 spells CASSQDTGVNQPQHF. The CDR3, as DNA: TGCGCCAGCAGCCAAGATACAGGGGTCAATCAGCCCCAGCATTTT.

The chain carries TRBV28 and TRBJ2-7; D is undetermined. This CDR3 region has 13 residues. Germline V CDR1 and CDR2: MDHEN, SYDVKM. Trimming removed 5 bases at V and 2 bases at J, with 10 bases between. CDR3 nucleotide sequence: TGTGCCAGCAGTAGCGTGGGTCCCTACGAGCAGTACTTC. Its translation is CASSSVGPYEQYF.

The chain uses TRBV6-2 or TRBV6-3 and TRBJ1-5, with 9 bases matching TRBD1. V lost 2 bases to trimming and J lost 1 base; unmatched junction nucleotides: 9. This CDR3 is built from 18 residues. CDR1 is MNHEY, CDR2 SVGEGT, per germline. The CDR3 nucleotides are TGTGCCAGCAGTTACACGGGACAGGGAGTGGAGAGCAATCAGCCCCAGCATTTT. This encodes CASSYTGQGVESNQPQHF.

The chain is built from TRBV5-1 and TRBJ1-3; no definite D call. V was cut by 3 bases and J by 2 bases, with 9 bases left in between. This CDR3 is 14 amino acids long. The V gene's germline CDR1 is SGHRS and CDR2 YFSETQ. This CDR3 is CASSSDGTGNTIYF. CDR3 nucleotides: TGCGCCAGCAGCTCGGACGGGACTGGAAACACCATATATTTT.

The chain has TRBV7-2 and TRBJ1-3; D not resolved. Germline V gene data show CDR1 as SGHTA and CDR2 as FQGNSA. CDR3 size: 17 residues. Trimming removed 2 bases from V and 4 bases from J, with 18 bases in between. CDR3 sequence (DNA): TGTGCCAGCAGCTTACCCCCCACCCGAGGGATGGGAAACACCATATATTTT. This sequence encodes CASSLPPTRGMGNTIYF.

This clone was counted a few times. The V and J genes are TRBV29-1 and TRBJ1-5, with TRBD1 matching 9 bases. Germline values: CDR1 SQVTM, CDR2 ANQGSEA. This CDR3 is 13 amino acids long. With 4 bases clipped from V and 2 bases from J, the junction kept 0 bases outside the gene matches. Here the CDR3 reads CSVGQGGNQPQHF. The CDR3, as DNA: TGCAGCGTTGGACAGGGGGGCAATCAGCCCCAGCATTTT.

This chain uses TRBV11-3 with TRBJ1-6, with TRBD1 identical over 7 bases. The CDR3 sequence is 13 residues long. V was pared by 5 bases and J by 7 bases, with 2 bases of the junction left unmatched. The germline gives CDR1 SGHNT, CDR2 YENEEA. The CDR3 spells CASSQTGNSPLHF. The CDR3, as DNA: TGTGCCAGCAGCCAGACAGGGAATTCACCCCTCCACTTT.

V gene TRBV27 combines with J gene TRBJ1-6; D ambiguous. There are 18 residues in the CDR3. Germline V gene sequence: CDR1 MNHEY, CDR2 SMNVEV (reference sequence). Between the trimmed V and J ends, which lost 0 bases and 6 bases, there was a span of 18 bases. CDR3 DNA sequence: TGTGCCAGCAGTTTATCGACGGGGATATGGGCGAGTAATTCACCCCTCCACTTT. Translating it yields CASSLSTGIWASNSPLHF.

The chain has TRBV6-5 and TRBJ2-5, with TRBD2 matching 11 bases. The CDR3 contains 15 residues. J was trimmed by 14 bases and V by 2 bases; bases with no gene match: 13. CDR1 and CDR2 (germline): MNHEY, SVGAGI. The CDR3 loop is CASSYRGRSGGALYF. The CDR3 DNA follows: TGTGCCAGCAGTTACAGGGGGCGTAGCGGGGGGGCCCTTTACTTC.

The rearrangement uses TRBV4-2 and TRBJ1-3; D gene ambiguous. Trimming shortened V by 1 base and J by 0 bases, and 10 bases separated the two germline ends. Looked up from germline, CDR1 is LGHNA and CDR2 is YNFKEQ. CDR3 length: 16 residues. The CDR3 sequence is CASSQVKTGSGNTIYF. The CDR3 DNA reads TGTGCCAGCAGCCAAGTTAAGACGGGCTCTGGAAACACCATATATTTT.

The chain couples TRBV4-2 to TRBJ1-6, with unresolved D. With 1 base removed from V and 12 bases from J, the gap between germline ends came to 7 bases. CDR3 length equals 12 residues. Germline V gene sequence: CDR1 LGHNA, CDR2 YNFKEQ. The CDR3 region has the DNA TGTGCCAGCAGCCAAGGGCTCCTACCCCTCCACTTT. It specifies CASSQGLLPLHF.

The chain couples TRBV2 to TRBJ2-1; possible D gene TRBD1, 6 bases. CDR3 size: 15 residues. V lost 2 bases and J lost 9, with 17 bases in between. The V gene's germline CDR1 is SNHLY and CDR2 FYNNEI. The CDR3 sequence: CASSETGTGRVEQFF. CDR3 nucleotide sequence: TGTGCCAGCAGTGAAACAGGGACGGGACGAGTTGAGCAGTTCTTC.

V usage is TRBV6-2 or TRBV6-3 and J usage is TRBJ1-5; D is undetermined. V lost 6 bases to trimming and J lost 2 bases, with 20 bases between them. CDR1 and CDR2 (germline): MNHEY, SVGEGT. This CDR3 has 17 residues. The DNA for the CDR3 is TGTGCCAGCAGCCTTCCGTCGTCATGGTCGGGCAATCAGCCCCAGCATTTT. Its translation is CASSLPSSWSGNQPQHF.

The table lists this clone with a count of one. This rearrangement joins TRBV18 to TRBJ1-6; no definite D call. Germline lookup yields CDR1 KGHSH and CDR2 LQKENI. CDR3 length: 14 residues. V was clipped by 5 bases and J by 7 bases, with 12 bases between them. The CDR3 coding sequence is TGTGCCAGCTCATACGGTCCGGGGAATTCACCCCTCCACTTT. Translated, it gives CASSYGPGNSPLHF.

The rearrangement joins TRBV29-1 to TRBJ2-7, with D unclear. Germline V gene sequence: CDR1 SQVTM, CDR2 ANQGSEA. V was trimmed by 6 bases and J by 1 base, leaving 16 bases between them. CDR3 length equals 14 residues. The CDR3 sequence is CSVGTPAVSYEQYF. The CDR3 bases are TGCAGCGTCGGAACCCCGGCGGTTTCCTACGAGCAGTACTTC.

The V gene is TRBV10-2, the J gene TRBJ1-5; the match to TRBD1 covers 7 bases. With 3 bases clipped from V and 5 bases from J, the junction kept 7 bases outside the gene matches. CDR3 length equals 15 residues. Germline-derived CDR1 and CDR2 are WSHSY and SAAADI. CDR3 sequence (DNA): TGCGCCAGCAGTGATGGGGTCAGGGGGTATCAGCCCCAGCATTTT. This codes for CASSDGVRGYQPQHF.

The chain couples TRBV27 to TRBJ2-7; D may be TRBD1 (6 bases). CDR1 is MNHEY, CDR2 SMNVEV, per germline (reference sequence). This CDR3 is 13 amino acids long. V was clipped by 3 bases and J by 2 bases, with 8 bases between them. The CDR3 coding sequence is TGTGCCAGCAGTTTCAGGGGTCCCTACGAGCAGTACTTC. Its translation: CASSFRGPYEQYF.

The V gene is TRBV13, the J gene TRBJ1-1; 8 nucleotides line up with TRBD1. Germline CDR1 and CDR2: PRHDT and FYEKMQ (reference sequence). Germline trimming cut 2 bases from V and 5 bases from J; bases unmatched to any gene: 4. The CDR3 covers 14 residues. CDR3 sequence reads: CASSLQGAVTEAFF. Here the CDR3 DNA reads TGTGCCAGCAGCTTACAGGGGGCGGTGACTGAAGCTTTCTTT.

The chain has TRBV19 and TRBJ1-5, with D perhaps TRBD1 (6 bases). The germline V gene encodes CDR1 LNHDA and CDR2 SQIVND (reference sequence). The V gene lost 10 bases and the J gene lost 3 bases, with 16 bases spanning the gap. The CDR3 has 14 residues. The chain's CDR3 is CATYGGRTNQPQHF. The CDR3 region has the DNA TGTGCCACCTATGGGGGCAGAACCAATCAGCCCCAGCATTTT.

The CDR3 DNA reads as TGTGCCAGCAGCGATTCGGACAGGGGTAACAATCAGCCCCAGCATTTT. Its translation is CASSDSDRGNNQPQHF. The V gene is TRBV28, the J gene TRBJ1-5; 9 bases align to TRBD1. Germline V CDR1 and CDR2: MDHEN, SYDVKM. With V trimmed by 6 bases and J by 3 bases, 9 bases remained unmatched. The CDR3 is 16 residues long. Drawing the rest from reference TRBV28 and TRBJ1-5, the complete variable domain is DVKVTQSSRYLVKRTGEKVFLECVQDMDHENMFWYRQDPGLGLRLIYFSYDVKMKEKGDIPEGYSVSREKKERFSLILESASTNQTSMYLCASSDSDRGNNQPQHFGDGTRLSIL.